The 10 T cell receptor beta chains given below trace back to one sample, sequenced in a study of cytomegalovirus exposure and HLA in healthy donors. The PCR contained 60 Vbeta and 13 Jbeta primers. Data came from immunoSEQ multiplex PCR; TCRdb stores just in-frame clones and leaves some out. This sample has about 160,000 clones, with roughly 87% found just once. The sequenced sample was PBMCs. These TCRs come from a girl between 10 and 17 years old in good health and CMV-seropositive.

The chain uses TRBV6-5 and TRBJ2-5; TRBD1 is a possible D gene (5 bases). Per the germline V gene, CDR1 is MNHEY and CDR2 is SVGAGI. This CDR3 comprises 12 residues. Trimming pared 5 bases from V and 4 bases from J, leaving 8 bases between. CDR3 residues: CASSRQGETQYF. The CDR3 DNA reads TGTGCCAGCAGTAGGCAGGGAGAGACCCAGTACTTC.

This clone was counted only a few times. This chain connects TRBV19 to TRBJ2-1; 11 bases align to TRBD2. Trimming took 9 bases from V and 7 from J; bases not matched to a gene: 11. The CDR3 runs 15 residues. CDR1 and CDR2 from the germline V gene are LNHDA and SQIVND (reference sequence). DNA of the CDR3: TGTGCCAGCGCCACCGGGACTAGCGGAGCTAATGAGCAGTTCTTC. Translated, it gives CASATGTSGANEQFF. Complete variable domain (other parts from reference TRBV19 and TRBJ2-1): DGGITQSPKYLFRKEGQNVTLSCEQNLNHDAMYWYRQDPGQGLRLIYYSQIVNDFQKGDIAEGYSVSREKKESFPLTVTSAQKNPTAFYLCASATGTSGANEQFFGPGTRLTVL.

DNA for the CDR3: TGTGCCAGCAGTTTATCCAGGGGGTTCTACGAGCAGTACTTC. Its translation is CASSLSRGFYEQYF. The genes are TRBV27 and TRBJ2-7; the match to TRBD1 covers 7 bases. Germline V gene lookup returns CDR1 MNHEY and CDR2 SMNVEV (reference sequence). Losses at the gene ends were 0 bases for V and 3 bases for J; bases not matched to a gene: 2. This CDR3 is 14 amino acids long.

The J gene is TRBJ2-7, the V gene TRBV5-8; TRBD1 is a possible D gene (5 bases). This CDR3 comprises 13 residues. The V and J ends lost 1 base and 3 bases respectively, with 8 bases between them. The V gene's germline CDR1 is SGHTS and CDR2 YDEGEE. CDR3 coding DNA: TGTGCCAGCAGCTTGCGGACAAACTACGAGCAGTACTTC. The encoded protein is CASSLRTNYEQYF.

The chain has TRBV4-1 and TRBJ1-3, with D possibly matching TRBD1 (6 bases). V was shortened by 4 bases and J by 0 bases, with 10 bases between the two germline ends. Germline assignment: CDR1 MGHRA and CDR2 YSYEKL. This CDR3 region has 15 residues. This CDR3 reads CASSRQVVSGNTIYF. The CDR3 region has the DNA TGCGCCAGCAGCCGACAGGTGGTCTCTGGAAACACCATATATTTT.

The chain recombines TRBV11-2 with TRBJ1-1, with 7 bases matching TRBD1. CDR3 length: 14 amino acids. V gave up 1 base and J gave up 4 bases; unmatched junction bases: 3. Germline CDR1 SGHAT, CDR2 FQNNGV. The DNA of the CDR3 is TGTGCCAGCAGCTTAGTTCAGGGGGGCACTGAAGCTTTCTTT. Amino acid sequence: CASSLVQGGTEAFF.

This chain links TRBV6-1 with TRBJ1-1; a weak D match, TRBD1 (6 bases). Between the trimmed V and J ends, which lost 8 bases and 11 bases, there was a span of 27 bases. CDR3 length: 15 amino acids. Per germline, CDR1 MNHNS and CDR2 SASEGT. The CDR3, as DNA: TGTGCCAGCCCGAAGCGGGGGCGGTCGTCTGTTGGGGCTTTCTTT. Its translation: CASPKRGRSSVGAFF.

The chain combines TRBV9 with TRBJ1-2; 8 bases are shared with TRBD1. The CDR3 runs 14 residues. J lost 3 bases, V lost 2 bases, and 3 bases had no gene match. Germline CDR1 SGDLS, CDR2 YYNGEE. CDR3 sequence reads: CASSVTQGDYGYTF. The CDR3, as DNA: TGTGCCAGCAGCGTTACACAGGGGGACTATGGCTACACCTTC.

This clone was recorded a few times. The chain joins TRBV30 to TRBJ1-4; D remains ambiguous. The CDR3 covers 14 residues. The germline V and J ends were trimmed by 5 bases and 3 bases, with 13 bases remaining between them. Germline CDR1 is GTSNPN and CDR2 is SVGIG (reference sequence). In DNA form, the CDR3 reads TGTGCCTGGGCTGGGAGGCAGTCTAATGAAAAACTGTTTTTT. Translation gives CAWAGRQSNEKLFF.

This sequence joins TRBV5-6 and TRBJ1-3; maybe TRBD1 (6 bases). With 4 bases removed from V and 7 bases from J, the gap between germline ends came to 18 bases. Germline V gene lookup returns CDR1 SGHDT and CDR2 YYEEEE. The CDR3 is 15 amino acids. The DNA of the CDR3 is TGTGCCAGCAGCCTAGCCGGGACACCGGCGAACACCATATATTTT. Protein sequence: CASSLAGTPANTIYF.